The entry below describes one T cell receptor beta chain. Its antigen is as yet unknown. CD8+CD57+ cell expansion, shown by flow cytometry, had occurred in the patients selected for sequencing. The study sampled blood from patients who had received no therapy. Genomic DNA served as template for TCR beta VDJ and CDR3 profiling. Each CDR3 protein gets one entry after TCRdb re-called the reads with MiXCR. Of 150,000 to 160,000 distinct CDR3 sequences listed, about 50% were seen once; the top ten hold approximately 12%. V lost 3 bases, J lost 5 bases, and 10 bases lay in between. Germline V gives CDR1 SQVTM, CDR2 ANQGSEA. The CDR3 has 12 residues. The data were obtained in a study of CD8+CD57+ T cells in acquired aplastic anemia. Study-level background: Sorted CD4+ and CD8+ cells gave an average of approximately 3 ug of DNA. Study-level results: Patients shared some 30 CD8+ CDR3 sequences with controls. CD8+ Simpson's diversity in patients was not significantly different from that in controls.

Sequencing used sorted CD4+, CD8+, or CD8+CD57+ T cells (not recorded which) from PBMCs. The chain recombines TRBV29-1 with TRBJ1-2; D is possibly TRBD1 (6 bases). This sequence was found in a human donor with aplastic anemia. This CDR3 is CSVEETGYGYTF. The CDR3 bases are TGCAGCGTTGAGGAGACAGGTTATGGCTACACCTTC.